These 9 T cell receptor beta chains were all obtained from the same sample, sequenced in a study of blood T cell repertoires in COVID-19. This table comes from immunoSEQ multiplex PCR, and its TCRdb copy is limited to in-frame clones, with some not included. The sample includes a few hundred thousand clones, 70% to 90% of them seen just once. Sequences were obtained from peripheral blood. Receptor source: a man aged 45-65 years with active or convalescent COVID-19.

This chain links TRBV2 with TRBJ2-7, with D maybe TRBD1 (5 bases). Looked up from germline, CDR1 is SNHLY and CDR2 is FYNNEI. This CDR3 contains 13 residues. V lost 5 bases and J lost 2, with 10 bases in between. The CDR3 bases are TGTGCCAGCAGTCTACAGGAAACCTACGAGCAGTACTTC. It specifies CASSLQETYEQYF.

The V gene is TRBV10-1, the J gene TRBJ1-1; 7 nucleotides align to TRBD1. Trimming cost V 5 bases and J 8 bases; bases outside gene matches: 5. Germline assignment: CDR1 WNHNN and CDR2 SYGVQD (reference sequence). The CDR3 covers 12 residues. In DNA, the CDR3 is TGCGCCAGCAGTCACCAGACAGGGGAAGCTTTCTTT. Protein: CASSHQTGEAFF.

This clone was seen more than once but under ten times. The J gene is TRBJ1-1, the V gene TRBV24-1; 8 bases are a match to TRBD1. The CDR3 is 19 residues long. V lost 7 bases to trimming and J lost 1 base; unmatched junction nucleotides: 19. Germline values: CDR1 KGHDR, CDR2 SFDVKD. The CDR3 nucleotides are TGTGCCACCAGACAGGGGGACGGACGACCATCACAACCGAACACTGAAGCTTTCTTT. Encoded protein: CATRQGDGRPSQPNTEAFF.

This chain links TRBV7-2 with TRBJ2-7, with a weak D call TRBD2 (6 bases). V lost 4 bases and J lost 2, with 15 bases in between. Germline CDR1 SGHTA, CDR2 FQGNSA. The CDR3 is 15 residues long. As DNA, the CDR3 is TGTGCCAGCAGCTCGGACCCCGGGGGAACCTACGAGCAGTACTTC. Its protein product is CASSSDPGGTYEQYF. Full variable domain (missing parts from reference TRBV7-2 and TRBJ2-7): GAGVSQSPSNKVTEKGKDVELRCDPISGHTALYWYRQSLGQGLEFLIYFQGNSAPDKSGLPSDRFSAERTGGSVSTLTIQRTQQEDSAVYLCASSSDPGGTYEQYFGPGTRLTVT.

V gene TRBV7-2 combines with J gene TRBJ2-3; the match to TRBD2 covers 9 bases. V dropped 1 base and J dropped 0; count of bases not matched to a gene: 8. The CDR3 runs to 18 residues. Germline V gives CDR1 SGHTA, CDR2 FQGNSA. Here the CDR3 DNA reads TGTGCCAGCAGCTTAGTATCGGCGGGAGGGGTAAGCACAGATACGCAGTATTTT. It translates to CASSLVSAGGVSTDTQYF.

This chain joins TRBV9 and TRBJ2-1, with D unclear. The germline V and J ends were trimmed by 0 bases and 2 bases, with 9 bases remaining between them. The CDR3 covers 15 residues. CDR1 is SGDLS and CDR2 is YYNGEE in the germline V gene. The CDR3 is CASSVESGPYNEQFF. CDR3 nucleotide sequence: TGTGCCAGCAGCGTAGAGAGTGGTCCCTACAATGAGCAGTTCTTC. Supplemented by reference TRBV9 and TRBJ2-1, the full variable domain reads DSGVTQTPKHLITATGQRVTLRCSPRSGDLSVYWYQQSLDQGLQFLIQYYNGEERAKGNILERFSAQQFPDLHSELNLSSLELGDSALYFCASSVESGPYNEQFFGPGTRLTVL.

The chain is built from TRBV15 and TRBJ2-1; possible D gene TRBD2, 5 bases. This CDR3 has 14 amino acids. Germline lookup yields CDR1 LNHNV and CDR2 YYDKDF (reference sequence). The V end lost 0 bases, the J end lost 9 bases, and 12 bases lay between the germline ends. The CDR3 sequence: CATSRDLGIGEQFF. In nucleotides, the CDR3 is TGTGCCACCAGCAGAGATCTCGGGATCGGTGAGCAGTTCTTC.

CDR3 nucleotides: TGTGCCAGCAGCTCGACAGGGACCAATCAGCCCCAGCATTTT. This translates into CASSSTGTNQPQHF. The rearrangement joins TRBV5-5 to TRBJ1-5; the match to TRBD1 covers 7 bases. The CDR3 is 14 residues long. J gave up 3 bases and V 3 bases, and 3 bases lay outside the gene matches. Germline values: CDR1 SGHKS, CDR2 YYEKEE (reference sequence).

This clone occurred once. The CDR3 bases are TGTGCCTGGAGTGTGGGCCCCTCGGGAGGGGTCCACTCCTACAATGAGCAGTTCTTC. Its protein product is CAWSVGPSGGVHSYNEQFF. The V gene is TRBV30, the J gene TRBJ2-1; TRBD2 matches at 8 bases. V trimming: 0 bases; J trimming: 0 bases; junction bases outside the gene matches: 13. The CDR3 contains 19 residues. Germline V gene lookup returns CDR1 GTSNPN and CDR2 SVGIG (reference sequence).